These T cell receptor beta chains were read from a single sample in a study of regulatory T cells in long-lasting Graves disease. Using its own MiXCR run on the multiplex PCR reads, TCRdb lists one record per CDR3 protein. This table holds approximately 250,000 distinct CDR3 sequences, 18% found once. This specimen was peripheral blood mononuclear cells (PBMCs), taken at new diagnosis, from a patient treated with antithyroid drugs. The receptors derive from a female donor with Graves disease. CDR3s leave out the opening cysteine and the closing phenylalanine or tryptophan. Each record gives: V gene, J gene, CDR3 protein.

TRBV7-2	TRBJ2-5	ASSFEYGRGETQY
TRBV20-1	TRBJ1-5	SARDPARGDQPQH
TRBV24-1	TRBJ2-3	ATSGRDDTDTQY
TRBV2	TRBJ2-3	ASGPSGRALSIDTQY
TRBV27	TRBJ1-1	ASSLFPGQGNTEAF
TRBV2	TRBJ2-2	ASKKGYTGELF
TRBV7-3	TRBJ2-7	ASSLIQGGEQY
TRBV7-9	TRBJ1-2	ASSMRTTLVGGYT
TRBV11-3	TRBJ2-5	ASSRQGSETQY
TRBV28	TRBJ2-1	ASSSLAGGWKNEQF
TRBV10-2	TRBJ2-7	ASSRTRGSYEQY
TRBV3-1	TRBJ2-1	ASSQGVLLAGEYNEQF
TRBV20-1	TRBJ2-7	SARSLVGESYEQY
TRBV19	TRBJ1-2	ASSIDLAGANYGYT
TRBV7-9	TRBJ2-3	ASRQEKSDTQY
TRBV24-1	TRBJ2-3	ATSDAYTDTQY
TRBV7-8	TRBJ2-3	ASSLGVAGTDTQY
TRBV10-3	TRBJ1-6	AISWDRERSPLH
TRBV3-1	TRBJ2-3	ASSQGWRNRGADTQY
TRBV4-1	NA	ASSQLGLGGSPTNEQF
TRBV19	TRBJ1-4	ASTPRQAMNEKLF
TRBV11-2	TRBJ2-1	ASSPTGGVEGYNEQF
TRBV12-3/TRBV12-4	TRBJ1-3	ASESRWDRGPSGNTIY
TRBV2	TRBJ2-2	ASSELRGGPNTGELF
TRBV3-1	TRBJ2-7	ASSPPGTSGSLQY
TRBV4-2	TRBJ2-7	ASRRDDRVGEQY
TRBV7-9	TRBJ2-1	ASSPGEVSYNEQF
TRBV7-2	TRBJ2-1	ASSSYVGLEV
TRBV10-3	TRBJ2-5	AISRLAGDQETQY
TRBV5-1	TRBJ1-2	ASSLTQANYGYT
TRBV29-1	TRBJ1-1	SVGWALNTEAF
TRBV14	TRBJ1-1	ASSHKQGRDTEAF
TRBV25-1	TRBJ2-7	ASSVQVREQY
TRBV27	TRBJ2-5	ASSPWARETQY
TRBV6-1	TRBJ2-7	ASSTTREGEQY
TRBV7-2	TRBJ2-2	ASSLVSGGTGELF
TRBV28	TRBJ2-1	ASSSPGGSTHNEQF
TRBV7-2	TRBJ2-3	ASSLGLAGGPKADTQY
TRBV25-1	TRBJ1-1	ASSDQGAKAF
TRBV19	TRBJ1-3	ASSSYSGNTIY
TRBV7-9	TRBJ2-3	ASSLGGVSDTQY